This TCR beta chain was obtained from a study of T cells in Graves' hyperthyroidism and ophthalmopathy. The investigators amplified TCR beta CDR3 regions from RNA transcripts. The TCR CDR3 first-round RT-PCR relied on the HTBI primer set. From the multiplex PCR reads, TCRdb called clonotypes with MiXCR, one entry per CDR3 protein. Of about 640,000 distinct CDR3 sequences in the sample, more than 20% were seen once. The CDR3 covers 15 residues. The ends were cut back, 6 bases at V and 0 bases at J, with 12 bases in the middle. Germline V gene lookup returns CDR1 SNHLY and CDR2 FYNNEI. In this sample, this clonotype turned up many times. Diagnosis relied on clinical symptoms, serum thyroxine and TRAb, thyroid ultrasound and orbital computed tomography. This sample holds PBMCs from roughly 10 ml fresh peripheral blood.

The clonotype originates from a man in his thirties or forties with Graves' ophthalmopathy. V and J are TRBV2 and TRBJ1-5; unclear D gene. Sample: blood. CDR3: CASRPGVYSNQPQHF. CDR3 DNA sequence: TGTGCCAGCAGGCCCGGAGTTTATAGCAATCAGCCCCAGCATTTT.